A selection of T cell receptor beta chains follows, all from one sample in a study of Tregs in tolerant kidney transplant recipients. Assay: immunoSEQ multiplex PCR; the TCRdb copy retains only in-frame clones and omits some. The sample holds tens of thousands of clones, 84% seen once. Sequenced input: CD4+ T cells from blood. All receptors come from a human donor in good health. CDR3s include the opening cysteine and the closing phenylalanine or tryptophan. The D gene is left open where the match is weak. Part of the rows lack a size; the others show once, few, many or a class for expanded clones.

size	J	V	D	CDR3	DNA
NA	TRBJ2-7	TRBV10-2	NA	CASSESRRGLAYEQYF	TGCGCCAGCAGTGAGTCGCGCAGAGGGTTGGCCTACGAGCAGTACTTC
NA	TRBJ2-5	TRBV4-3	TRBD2	CASSQALAGGSETQYF	TGCGCCAGCAGCCAAGCGCTAGCGGGGGGGTCAGAGACCCAGTACTTC
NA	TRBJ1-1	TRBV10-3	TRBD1	CAISNRGISTEAFF	TGTGCCATCAGCAACAGGGGAATTAGCACTGAAGCTTTCTTT
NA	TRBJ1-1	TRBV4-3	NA	CASSQDGGGPLNTEAFF	TGCGCCAGCAGCCAAGATGGGGGGGGTCCTTTGAACACTGAAGCTTTCTTT
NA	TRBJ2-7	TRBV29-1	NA	CSVGSLRGSEQYF	TGCAGCGTTGGGAGTCTCCGTGGGAGCGAGCAGTACTTC
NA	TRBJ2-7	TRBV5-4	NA	CASSLTGDEQYF	TGTGCCAGCAGCTTGACGGGGGACGAGCAGTACTTC
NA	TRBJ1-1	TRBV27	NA	CASGRSDRNTEAFF	TGTGCCAGCGGACGGTCCGATCGGAACACTGAAGCTTTCTTT
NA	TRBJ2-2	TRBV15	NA	CATGTSNTGELFF	TGTGCCACCGGGACATCGAACACCGGGGAGCTGTTTTTT
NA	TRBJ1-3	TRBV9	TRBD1	CASSPHDRELSGNTIYF	TGTGCCAGCAGCCCACACGACAGGGAACTCTCTGGAAACACCATATATTTT
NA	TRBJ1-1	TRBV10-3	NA	CAISESGTLPGAFF	TGTGCCATCAGTGAGTCCGGGACACTCCCCGGAGCTTTCTTT
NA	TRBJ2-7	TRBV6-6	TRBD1	CASSSLGQLGEQYF	TGTGCCAGCAGTTCCCTGGGACAGCTTGGCGAGCAGTACTTC
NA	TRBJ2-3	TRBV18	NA	CASSPGVEDTQYF	TGTGCCAGCTCCCCGGGGGTGGAAGATACGCAGTATTTT
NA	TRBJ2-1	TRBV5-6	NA	CASSFRAGNEQFF	TGTGCCAGCAGTTTCCGGGCGGGGAATGAGCAGTTCTTC
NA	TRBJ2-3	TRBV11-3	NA	CASSSRGGADTQYF	TGTGCCAGCAGCTCCCGCGGGGGCGCAGATACGCAGTATTTT
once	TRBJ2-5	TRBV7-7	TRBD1	CASSLRTGGQETQYF	TGTGCCAGCAGCTTGAGGACAGGGGGACAAGAGACCCAGTACTTC
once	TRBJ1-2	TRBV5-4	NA	CASYAAGAIGGYTF	TGTGCCAGCTACGCTGCAGGGGCGATAGGTGGCTACACCTTC
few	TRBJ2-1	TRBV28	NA	CASIRATSPYNEQFF	TGTGCCAGCATACGGGCGACTAGTCCTTACAATGAGCAGTTCTTC
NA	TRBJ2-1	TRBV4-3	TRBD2	CASSQGTSSDGEQFF	TGCGCCAGCAGCCAAGGGACTAGTAGCGACGGTGAGCAGTTCTTC
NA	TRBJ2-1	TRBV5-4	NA	CASSRASAGAFNEQFF	TGTGCCAGCAGCCGGGCTTCCGCGGGCGCATTCAATGAGCAGTTCTTC
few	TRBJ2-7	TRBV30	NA	CAWSGDWTYEQYF	TGTGCCTGGAGTGGGGACTGGACCTACGAGCAGTACTTC
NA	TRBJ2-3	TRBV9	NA	CASSPTGGGADTQYF	TGTGCCAGCAGCCCAACAGGGGGGGGAGCAGATACGCAGTATTTT
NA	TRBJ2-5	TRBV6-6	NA	CASRVGPEETQYF	TGTGCCAGCAGGGTGGGACCGGAAGAGACCCAGTACTTC
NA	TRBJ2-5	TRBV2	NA	CASGLLGLQETQYF	TGTGCCAGCGGACTGTTAGGGCTCCAGGAGACCCAGTACTTC
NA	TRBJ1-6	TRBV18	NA	CASSTIRGDNSPLHF	TGTGCCAGCTCAACTATCAGGGGAGATAATTCACCCCTCCACTTT
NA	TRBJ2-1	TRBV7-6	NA	CASSPSQFRAQFF	TGTGCCAGCAGCCCCTCGCAATTCCGTGCGCAGTTCTTC
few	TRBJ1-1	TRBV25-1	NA	CASSPPSAGNTEAFF	TGTGCCAGCAGTCCCCCGTCGGCGGGGAACACTGAAGCTTTCTTT
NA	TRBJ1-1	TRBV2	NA	CASLQELNTEAFF	TGTGCCAGCTTACAGGAGTTGAACACTGAAGCTTTCTTT
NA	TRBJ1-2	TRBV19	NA	CASSIRITLRTDYGYTF	TGTGCCAGTAGTATTCGAATTACCCTAAGGACAGACTATGGCTACACCTTC
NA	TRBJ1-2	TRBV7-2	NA	CASSPGRRDGYTF	TGTGCCAGCAGCCCCGGGAGAAGGGATGGCTACACCTTC
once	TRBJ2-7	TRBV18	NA	CASSPDRDTPNF	TGTGCCAGCTCTCCGGACCGGGACACGCCCAACTTC
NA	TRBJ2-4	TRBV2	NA	CASSRDLAVAKNIQYF	TGTGCCAGCAGCAGAGACCTGGCCGTAGCCAAAAACATTCAGTACTTC
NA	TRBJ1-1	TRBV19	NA	CASSTDVGTEAFF	TGTGCCAGTAGTACCGACGTGGGGACTGAAGCTTTCTTT